This T cell receptor (beta chain) was identified during a study of long-term antiretroviral therapy in people with HIV. V lost 1 base, J lost 4 bases, and 11 bases lay in between. This CDR3 has 14 residues. Germline V gene data show CDR1 as SGDLS and CDR2 as YYNGEE. The assay used was immunoSEQ (version v3.0), run at survey level. Repertoires were generated with immunoSEQ multiplex PCR, while TCRdb's copy carries only in-frame clones and drops some. This sample has around 23,000 clones; 81% occur once, and the top ten carry 16%. Source: unsorted PBMCs, taken at the start of antiretroviral therapy, before treatment. The rearrangement uses TRBV9 and TRBJ1-1, with D maybe TRBD1 (5 bases). The sequence was obtained from a woman under 30 with HIV. The CDR3: CASSVSSGLTEAFF. Written as DNA, the CDR3 is TGTGCCAGCAGCGTATCATCAGGGCTCACTGAAGCTTTCTTT.